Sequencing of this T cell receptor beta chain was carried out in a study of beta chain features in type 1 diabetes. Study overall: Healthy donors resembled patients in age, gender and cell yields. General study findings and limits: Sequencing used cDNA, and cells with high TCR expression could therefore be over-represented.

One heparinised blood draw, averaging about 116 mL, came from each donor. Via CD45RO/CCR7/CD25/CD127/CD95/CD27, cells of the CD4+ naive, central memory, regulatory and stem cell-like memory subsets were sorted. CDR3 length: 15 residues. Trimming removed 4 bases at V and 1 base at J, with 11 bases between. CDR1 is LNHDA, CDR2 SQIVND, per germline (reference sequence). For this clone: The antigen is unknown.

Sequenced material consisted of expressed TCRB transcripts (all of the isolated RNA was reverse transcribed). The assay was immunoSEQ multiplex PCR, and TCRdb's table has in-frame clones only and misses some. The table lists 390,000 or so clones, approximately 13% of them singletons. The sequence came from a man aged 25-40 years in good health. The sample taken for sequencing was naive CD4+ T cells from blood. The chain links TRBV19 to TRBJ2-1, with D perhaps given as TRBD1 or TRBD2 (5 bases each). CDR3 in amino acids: CASSTGTHSYNEQFF. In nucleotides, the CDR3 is TGTGCCAGTAGTACCGGGACCCATTCCTACAATGAGCAGTTCTTC.